This T cell receptor beta chain was sequenced during a study of response to subunit inactivated influenza vaccine. Study conclusions and caveats: It was the authors' suggestion that each seasonal influenza vaccination recruits few new T cells.

In its sample, this clonotype was seen a few times. As yet, its antigen is unknown. In germline, CDR1 is SGHRS, CDR2 YFSETQ. The CDR3 totals 13 residues. Trimming removed 4 bases from V and 9 bases from J, with 14 bases in between. Each CDR3 protein gets one entry after TCRdb re-called the RT-PCR reads with MiXCR. The table shows about 180,000 distinct CDR3 sequences, with around a tenth occurring only once. The chain employs TRBV5-1 and TRBJ2-1; D ambiguous. The TCR was taken from a man between 50 and 75 years old who received an inactivated influenza vaccine. The sample consisted of CD8+ T cells sorted from PBMCs, taken less than 30 months after vaccination. The CDR3 DNA is TGCGCCAGCAGCCCGGTTCCTGGTGGTGAGCAGTTCTTC. Protein sequence: CASSPVPGGEQFF.